This T cell receptor beta chain was observed in a study of cytomegalovirus exposure and HLA in healthy donors. On the study more broadly: Of all 400 or so donors who were genotyped, roughly 81% belonged to the Caucasian-associated ancestry cluster. General study points: Other equally common chains were less clonally expanded than HLA-associated TCR beta chains, a later analysis showed.

Remarks on this clone: Its specificity is unknown.

60 Vbeta and 13 Jbeta primers were used in PCR. Clones were read by immunoSEQ multiplex PCR, and TCRdb kept only the in-frame ones, dropping some. Here the sample table reports tens of thousands of clones. CDR3 length: 15 residues. V lost 5 bases and J lost 2; bases outside the gene matches: 8. In germline, CDR1 is SGHAT, CDR2 FQNNGV. Sequenced input: PBMCs. This chain uses TRBV11-2 with TRBJ2-5; 7 bases are shared with TRBD2. The receptor's source is a woman between 40 and 55 years old in good health and CMV-seronegative. Here the CDR3 reads CASSPGTTDQETQYF. CDR3 nucleotide sequence: TGTGCCAGCAGCCCCGGGACTACTGATCAAGAGACCCAGTACTTC.